The entry that follows covers one T cell receptor beta chain sequence. What it binds is unknown. The CDR3 covers 11 residues. Trimming took off 3 bases at V and 12 bases at J, with 11 bases between the two ends. CDR1 is MNHNS and CDR2 is SASEGT in the germline V gene. This specimen belongs to a study of regulatory T cells in long-lasting Graves disease. Study observations and caveats: A greater number of public clonotypes (about 3,000) was shared by persistent patients than by new patients (around 960).

Construction of the TCR beta libraries employed iRepertoire HTBI primers in conjunction with Arm-PCR of CDR3 regions. TCRdb reprocessed the multiplex PCR reads with MiXCR, giving one entry per CDR3 protein. Of about 330,000 distinct CDR3 sequences listed, around 15% were seen once; the top ten hold just over 20%. Time point denoted: newly diagnosed GD, antithyroid drugs for less than 3 months. From PBMCs, RNA was extracted and then used to make the TCR library. These data also featured in a second study, about T cells in Graves' hyperthyroidism and ophthalmopathy. From that second work: The HTBI set primed first-round TCR CDR3 RT-PCR.

The TCR originated in a woman aged 18-35 years with Graves disease. The chain employs TRBV6-1 and TRBJ1-1; weak D call: TRBD1 (5 bases). Material: peripheral blood mononuclear cells (PBMCs), obtained at new diagnosis, from a patient treated with antithyroid drugs. CDR3 in amino acids: CASSERGSTFF. The CDR3 nucleotides are TGTGCCAGCAGTGAGAGGGGATCGACTTTCTTT.